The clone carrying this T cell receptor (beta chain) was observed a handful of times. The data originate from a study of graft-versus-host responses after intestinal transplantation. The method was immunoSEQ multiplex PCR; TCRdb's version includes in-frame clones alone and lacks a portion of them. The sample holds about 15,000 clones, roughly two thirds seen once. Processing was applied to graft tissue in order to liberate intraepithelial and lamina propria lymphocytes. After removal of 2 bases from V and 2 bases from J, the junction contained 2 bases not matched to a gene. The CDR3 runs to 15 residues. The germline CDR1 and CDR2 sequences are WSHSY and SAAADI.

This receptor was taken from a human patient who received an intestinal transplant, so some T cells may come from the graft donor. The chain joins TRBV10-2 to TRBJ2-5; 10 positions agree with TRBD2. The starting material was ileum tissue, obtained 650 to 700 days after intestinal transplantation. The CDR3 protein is CASSEQAGGQETQYF. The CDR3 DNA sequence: TGCGCCAGCAGTGAGCAAGCGGGGGGGCAAGAGACCCAGTACTTC.